This TCR beta chain derives from a study of CD8 T cells in Susac syndrome. Trimming cost V 1 base and J 7 bases; bases outside gene matches: 9. From germline, CDR1 is LGHDT and CDR2 YNNKEL (reference sequence). CDR3 length equals 17 residues. The RNA input was roughly 0.45 to 1 ug, and it was reverse transcribed with random hexamers. TCRdb used MiXCR to reprocess the immunoSEQ multiplex PCR reads, holding one entry per CDR3 protein. Seen here are just under 150,000 distinct CDR3 sequences, roughly 94% observed once, and the top ten hold roughly 0.083%. J is TRBJ1-5 and V is TRBV3-1; 11 bases fit TRBD1. The sample was CD4+ T cells from PBMCs. This receptor was taken from a human donor in good health. The CDR3 protein is CASSQVPGQGGVQPQHF. The CDR3 region has the DNA TGTGCCAGCAGCCAAGTCCCGGGACAGGGGGGCGTGCAGCCCCAGCATTTT. Full variable domain (missing parts from reference TRBV3-1 and TRBJ1-5): DTAVSQTPKYLVTQMGNDKSIKCEQNLGHDTMYWYKQDSKKFLKIMFSYNNKELIINETVPNRFSPKSPDKAHLNLHINSLELGDSAVYFCASSQVPGQGGVQPQHFGDGTRLSIL.